This entry features one T cell receptor beta chain sequence. This specimen belongs to a study of regulatory T cells in long-lasting Graves disease. Study overall: Antithyroid drug use was under 3 months in newly diagnosed Graves' patients.

HTBI primers from iRepertoire and Arm-PCR of CDR3 regions yielded the TCR beta libraries. TCRdb itself ran the multiplex PCR reads through MiXCR, one entry per CDR3 protein. Of roughly 610,000 distinct CDR3 sequences in the sample, 15% to 20% were seen once. J gave up 2 bases and V 4 bases, and 2 bases lay outside the gene matches. CDR3 length equals 14 residues. Germline values: CDR1 LGHDT, CDR2 YNNKEL (reference sequence). The time point here: newly diagnosed GD, antithyroid drugs for less than 3 months. RNA extracted from PBMCs served as the sequencing template. These data were likewise used in another study, on T cells in Graves' hyperthyroidism and ophthalmopathy. Per that paper: A set of HTBI primers served as the primers for a first-round RT-PCR of the TCR CDR3.

The receptor was isolated from a man aged 18 to 29 with Graves disease. The sample was peripheral blood mononuclear cells (PBMCs), taken at new diagnosis, from a patient treated with antithyroid drugs. The chain joins TRBV3-1 to TRBJ1-3, with 7 bases lining up with TRBD1. CDR3 residues: CASSLGQTGNTIYF. CDR3 nucleotides: TGTGCCAGCAGCCTGGGACAGACTGGAAACACCATATATTTT.